This is a list of T cell receptor beta chains from one sample in a study of T-cell memory formation after mild COVID-19. TCRdb reprocessed the 5' RACE reads via MiXCR and lists one record per CDR3 protein. The sample has over 150,000 distinct CDR3 sequences, over 10% seen once. The specimen sequenced was PBMCs or a T cell subset sorted from them (not recorded which). These receptors came from a man aged 18-30 years who had mild COVID-19 (a few samples of this study predate the infection). Cell type and time point are not known. The CDR3 runs from the conserved cysteine through the conserved F or W. D genes are given only for firm matches. Size values are once, few and many counts, or a class for expanded clones, and some rows have none.

V	D	J	size	CDR3	DNA
TRBV5-4	.	TRBJ2-3	many	CASRRYTDTQYF	TGTGCCAGCAGAAGATACACAGATACGCAGTATTTT
TRBV4-3	TRBD1	TRBJ2-1	.	CASSPSGQGPYNEQFF	TGCGCCAGCAGCCCCTCCGGACAGGGGCCTTACAATGAGCAGTTCTTC
TRBV11-2	.	TRBJ1-2	few	CASSLDRGIYGYTF	TGTGCCAGCAGCTTAGACAGGGGCATATATGGCTACACCTTC
TRBV5-1	.	TRBJ1-5	many	CASSLAGQENQPQHF	TGCGCCAGCAGCTTGGCCGGGCAGGAAAATCAGCCCCAGCATTTT
TRBV18	.	TRBJ2-7	.	CASSPPGWGGSYEQYF	TGTGCCAGCTCACCCCCGGGGTGGGGCGGTTCCTACGAGCAGTACTTC
TRBV4-1	.	TRBJ2-7	.	CASSQVEGGRATSYEQYF	TGCGCCAGCAGCCAAGTCGAAGGGGGGCGGGCGACCTCCTACGAGCAGTACTTC
TRBV7-2	.	TRBJ1-1	.	CASSLVTSMNTEAFF	TGTGCCAGCAGCTTAGTTACTTCGATGAACACTGAAGCTTTCTTT
TRBV9	.	TRBJ2-3	few	CASSVGWIDTQYF	TGTGCCAGCAGCGTAGGGTGGATAGATACGCAGTATTTT
TRBV5-1	TRBD2	TRBJ2-5	.	CASSLGLAGAQETQYF	TGCGCCAGCAGCTTGGGGCTAGCGGGGGCCCAAGAGACCCAGTACTTC
TRBV7-9	.	TRBJ1-4	.	CARSLALAAGTGHEKLFF	TGTGCCAGAAGCTTAGCCCTAGCCGCCGGAACCGGACATGAAAAACTGTTTTTT
TRBV7-2	.	TRBJ2-1	.	CASSAWARGLLLGTYNEQFF	TGTGCCAGCAGCGCGTGGGCGCGGGGGCTCCTTTTGGGCACCTACAATGAGCAGTTCTTC
TRBV5-1	.	TRBJ1-1	.	CASSLGGGASNEAFF	TGCGCCAGCAGCTTGGGGGGGGGGGCGTCCAATGAAGCTTTCTTT
TRBV5-1	.	TRBJ2-5	few	CASSLMDQETQYF	TGCGCCAGCAGCTTGATGGACCAAGAGACCCAGTACTTC
TRBV6-2/TRBV6-3	.	TRBJ1-5	.	CASSPRAQPQHF	TGTGCCAGCAGCCCCCGGGCTCAGCCCCAGCATTTT
TRBV7-9	.	TRBJ1-6	.	CASSLHESGASPLHF	TGTGCCAGCAGCTTACACGAGTCAGGGGCATCCCCCCTCCACTTT
TRBV7-2	.	TRBJ2-3	few	CASSFRYGTDTQYF	TGTGCCAGCAGCTTCCGTTACGGAACAGATACGCAGTATTTT
TRBV7-2	.	TRBJ1-1	many	CASSLRARGSEAFF	TGTGCCAGCAGCTTAAGGGCCCGCGGCTCTGAAGCTTTCTTT